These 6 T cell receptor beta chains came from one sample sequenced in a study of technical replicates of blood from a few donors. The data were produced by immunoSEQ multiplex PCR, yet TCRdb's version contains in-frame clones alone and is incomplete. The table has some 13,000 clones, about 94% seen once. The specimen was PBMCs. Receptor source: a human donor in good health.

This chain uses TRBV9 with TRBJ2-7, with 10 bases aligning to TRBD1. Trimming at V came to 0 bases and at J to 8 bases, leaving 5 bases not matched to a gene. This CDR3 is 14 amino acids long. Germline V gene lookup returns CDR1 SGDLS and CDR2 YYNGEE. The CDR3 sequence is CASSVGGGQGKQYF. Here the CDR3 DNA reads TGTGCCAGCAGCGTAGGGGGGGGACAGGGGAAGCAGTACTTC.

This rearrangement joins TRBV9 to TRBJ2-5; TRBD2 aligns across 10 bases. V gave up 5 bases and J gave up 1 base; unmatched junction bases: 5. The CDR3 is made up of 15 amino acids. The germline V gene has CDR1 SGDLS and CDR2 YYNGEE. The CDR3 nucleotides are TGTGCCAGCAGTTACAGCGGGAGGGGCCAAGAGACCCAGTACTTC. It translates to CASSYSGRGQETQYF.

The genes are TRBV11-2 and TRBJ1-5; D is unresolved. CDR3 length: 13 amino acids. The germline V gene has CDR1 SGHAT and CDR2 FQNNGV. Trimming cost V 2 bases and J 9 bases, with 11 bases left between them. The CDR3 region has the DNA TGTGCCAGCAGCTTATTATCAGATGGGCCCCAGCATTTT. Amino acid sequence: CASSLLSDGPQHF.

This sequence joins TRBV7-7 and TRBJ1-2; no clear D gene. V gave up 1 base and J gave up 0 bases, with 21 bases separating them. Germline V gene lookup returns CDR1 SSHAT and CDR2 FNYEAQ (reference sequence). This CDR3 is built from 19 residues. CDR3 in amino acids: CASSLVEPCGRTSNYGYTF. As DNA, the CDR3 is TGTGCCAGCAGCTTAGTAGAGCCCTGCGGACGGACTTCTAACTATGGCTACACCTTC.

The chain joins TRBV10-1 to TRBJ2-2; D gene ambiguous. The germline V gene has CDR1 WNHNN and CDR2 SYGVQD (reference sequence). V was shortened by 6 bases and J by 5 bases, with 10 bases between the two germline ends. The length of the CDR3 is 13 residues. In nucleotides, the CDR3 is TGCGCCAGCAGCGTAGAGTTTACCGGGGAGCTGTTTTTT. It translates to CASSVEFTGELFF.

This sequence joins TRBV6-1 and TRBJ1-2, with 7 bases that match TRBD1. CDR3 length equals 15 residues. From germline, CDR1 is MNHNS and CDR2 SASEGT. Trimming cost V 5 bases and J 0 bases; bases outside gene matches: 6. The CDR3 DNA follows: TGTGCCAGCAGTCCACAGACAGGGACTAACTATGGCTACACCTTC. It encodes CASSPQTGTNYGYTF.